This TCR beta chain derives from a study of cytomegalovirus exposure and HLA in healthy donors. Findings and caveats of the study: Researchers reported that three CMV-associated chains were confirmed in vitro as CMV antigen-specific.

On this clone itself: The antigen remains undetermined.

It was with 60 Vbeta and 13 Jbeta primers that the PCR ran. In the original workflow: Later analysis identified some 80 million unique TCR beta chains, about 10 million shared. Clones were read by immunoSEQ multiplex PCR, and TCRdb kept only the in-frame ones, dropping some. V and J calls and clone size are given by that table; D and trimming were obtained from the DNA. This table lists about 200,000 clones. Germline lookup yields CDR1 GTSNPN and CDR2 SVGIG (reference sequence). The CDR3 contains 14 residues. The V end was cut by 3 bases, the J end by 0 bases, with 12 bases between. This sequence was found in a girl aged 2 to 9 in good health and CMV-seropositive. The sample taken for sequencing was PBMCs. The gene calls are TRBV30 and TRBJ2-7; maybe TRBD1 (6 bases). In DNA, the CDR3 is TGTGCCTGGAGGGGCAGGGGCGGCTCCTACGAGCAGTACTTC. Its protein is CAWRGRGGSYEQYF.